A selection of T cell receptor beta chains follows, all from one sample in a study of memory CD4+ T cells and cytomegalovirus serostatus. Assay used: immunoSEQ multiplex PCR; TCRdb lists only in-frame clones, some missing. The repertoire holds approximately 50,000 clones, around 78% seen once, with 0.67% in the top ten. Sequencing used memory CD4+ T cells from blood. These receptors were taken from an adult in good health and CMV-seronegative. Each CDR3 is given with its conserved first and last residue. The D gene is left open where the match is weak. Size is omitted from some rows. Given values are once, few, many or a class for expanded clones.

>.|.|TRBJ1-3|TRBV7-8
TGTGCCAGCAGCTTAACAGGCCGAAACTCTGGAAACACCATATATTTT
CASSLTGRNSGNTIYF
>TRBD2|.|TRBJ2-7|TRBV5-1
TGCGCCAGCAGCTTCACCGGGACTAGCACTCGGGAGCAGTACTTC
CASSFTGTSTREQYF
>.|few|TRBJ2-1|TRBV28
TGTGCCAGCAGAGTGGCGGGGCGACAAAATGAGCAGTTCTTC
CASRVAGRQNEQFF
>.|.|TRBJ2-1|TRBV7-8
TGTGCCAGCAGCCCCCGGTCGGGCGGGATAATTAGCTCCTACAATGAGCAGTTCTTC
CASSPRSGGIISSYNEQFF
>.|.|TRBJ2-1|TRBV30
TGTGCCTGGAGGCGACCGTCCCACAATGAGCAGTTCTTC
CAWRRPSHNEQFF
>TRBD2|.|TRBJ2-3|TRBV4-2
TGTGCCAGCAGCCAACCAAAGCGGGAGCCTTGGCCCCTTAGCACAGATACGCAGTATTTT
CASSQPKREPWPLSTDTQYF
>TRBD1|few|TRBJ2-7|TRBV2
TGTGCCAGCACCGCGGACAGGGAAGCCCACCACGAGCAGTACTTC
CASTADREAHHEQYF
>.|.|TRBJ1-4|TRBV18
TGTGCCAGCTCACCACCGGGTACAGCCGATGAAAAACTGTTTTTT
CASSPPGTADEKLFF
>.|.|TRBJ2-3|TRBV10-1
TGCGCCAGCAGAGGCCGGAGTGATACGCAGTATTTT
CASRGRSDTQYF
>.|once|TRBJ2-7|TRBV29-1
TGCAGCGTTCTCCGGGACACGAGCTCCTACGAGCAGTACTTC
CSVLRDTSSYEQYF
>.|few|TRBJ2-2|TRBV5-1
TGCGCCAGCAGCTTGGACAGGGCGAACACCGGGGAGCTGTTTTTT
CASSLDRANTGELFF
>.|.|TRBJ2-7|TRBV10-3
TGTGCCGTACAGGGGAGGACCTACGAGCAGTACTTC
CAVQGRTYEQYF
>.|.|TRBJ2-5|TRBV5-1
TGCGCCAGCAGCGTATGGGCAGGGCACCAAGAGACCCAGTACTTC
CASSVWAGHQETQYF
>TRBD2|.|TRBJ2-7|TRBV28
TGTGCCAGCAGGAGGGAGGGGAACCTCTACGAGCAGTACTTC
CASRREGNLYEQYF